This T cell receptor (beta chain) came from a study of blood T cell repertoires in COVID-19. Study overall: The United States, Italy and Spain were the sources of the acute and convalescent COVID-19 samples. The analysed material was cDNA or gDNA that came from T cells, B-cell-depleted T cells, or PBMCs.

Germline assignment: CDR1 MDHEN and CDR2 SYDVKM. This CDR3 comprises 14 residues. Trimming cost V 4 bases and J 8 bases; bases outside gene matches: 3. Original data processing: Reference gene primer amplification gave nucleated cell count estimates. Sequencing was performed with immunoSEQ multiplex PCR; in TCRdb, only in-frame clones are kept and a portion is missing. V, J and clone size derive from that table, while D and trimming were established from the DNA sequence. The repertoire holds approximately 100,000 clones, about 80% seen once, with approximately 3.4% in the top ten. The rearrangement uses TRBV28 and TRBJ1-6; 9 bases map to TRBD1. Sequenced: peripheral blood. This TCR derives from a woman older than 75 with active or convalescent COVID-19. CDR3 nucleotide sequence: TGTGCCAGCAGTTGGACAGGGGCGTATTCACCCCTCCACTTT. Residues: CASSWTGAYSPLHF.